The present T cell receptor beta chain was sequenced within a study of T cell repertoires in cytomegalovirus infection. Study at large: Selection of CMV epitopes for the study included recently identified HLA-C-restricted and well-studied HLA-B-restricted ones. Public TCR beta signature analysis indicated the presence of both CMV infection and matching HLA type. Study-wide results and limits: CMV carriers having the relevant HLA were flagged by cumulative public TCR beta family frequency. The ex vivo response was dominated by HLA-C-restricted CMV-specific TCR beta clonotypes.

TCRdb re-called the reads through MiXCR, storing one row per CDR3 protein. The table lists over 95,000 distinct CDR3 sequences, about 33% of them singletons. In this sample, this clonotype turned up a few times. Its antigen is unknown. This TCR derives from a human donor in good health (CMV status not recorded). Some clones in this sample may be carry-over from other donors' samples. The sequencing used CD8+ T cells from cultured PBMCs, collected from culture after CMV antigen stimulation.

The DNA of the CDR3 is TGTGCCACCAGCAAACAGGGGGATTATCAGCCCCAGCATTTT. Its translation: CATSKQGDYQPQHF. The rearrangement links TRBV15 to TRBJ1-5; 8 bases are shared with TRBD1. V was clipped by 4 bases and J by 5 bases; unmatched bases: 4. Germline V CDR1 and CDR2: LNHNV, YYDKDF (reference sequence). The CDR3 spans 14 residues. Looking up the rest from reference TRBV15 and TRBJ1-5 gives the full variable domain: DAMVIQNPRYQVTQFGKPVTLSCSQTLNHNVMYWYQQKSSQAPKLLFHYYDKDFNNEADTPDNFQSRRPNTSFCFLDIRSPGLGDTAMYLCATSKQGDYQPQHFGDGTRLSIL.